Each of the 14 T cell receptor beta chains below was sequenced from the same sample in a study of T cells after yellow fever vaccination. TCRdb reprocessed the 5' RACE reads via MiXCR and lists one record per CDR3 protein. This table holds 230,000 or so distinct CDR3 sequences, more than 6.5% found once. The sequencing used CD4+ T cells sorted from PBMCs, collected on the day of the yellow fever booster vaccination. Every receptor here comes from a man aged 25 to 45 who received the YFV17D yellow fever vaccine.

The sample holds a few counts of this clonotype. This chain connects TRBV7-2 to TRBJ2-1; D remains unclear. This CDR3 contains 11 residues. CDR1 is SGHTA and CDR2 is FQGNSA in the germline V gene. V gave up 5 bases and J gave up 9 bases, with 8 bases separating them. The CDR3 region is CASSLKSEQFF. The CDR3 nucleotides are TGTGCCAGCAGCCTGAAGTCTGAGCAGTTCTTC.

This clonotype has only a few counts. The CDR3, as DNA: TGCGCCAGCAGCGCCCGACGGGACACGTACTACGAGCAGTACTTC. Amino acid sequence: CASSARRDTYYEQYF. The chain has TRBV5-1 and TRBJ2-7; D is perhaps TRBD1 (6 bases). V was cut by 4 bases and J by 3 bases, with 17 bases left in between. CDR1 and CDR2 from the germline V gene are SGHRS and YFSETQ. The CDR3 loop spans 15 amino acids.

This chain links TRBV19 with TRBJ2-7; 9 bases fit TRBD1. The CDR3 contains 14 residues. V shed 6 bases, J shed 5 bases, and the junction held 8 bases outside the gene matches. The germline V gene has CDR1 LNHDA and CDR2 SQIVND (reference sequence). CDR3 in DNA: TGTGCCAGTAGCCAACAGGGGGCACTAGACGAGCAGTACTTC. It yields the protein CASSQQGALDEQYF.

At least ten counts were recorded for this clonotype. The chain uses TRBV20-1 and TRBJ1-3; D not resolved. This CDR3 contains 12 residues. Deletions cut 3 bases from V and 0 bases from J, with 3 bases between. CDR1 is DFQATT, CDR2 SNEGSKA, per germline (reference sequence). CDR3 nucleotides: TGCAGTGCTAGTGTCTCTGGAAACACCATATATTTT. The encoded protein is CSASVSGNTIYF.

At least ten counts were recorded for this clonotype. CDR3 nucleotide sequence: TGTGCCAGCAGCCGAGGAGCCGGGGAGCTGTTTTTT. Its protein is CASSRGAGELFF. This sequence joins TRBV12-3 or TRBV12-4 and TRBJ2-2; unclear D gene. The CDR3 length is 12 residues. Trimming stripped 6 bases from V and 6 bases from J, with 8 bases between.

The chain has TRBV19 and TRBJ2-7; D call uncertain. Trimming removed 3 bases at V and 2 bases at J, with 14 bases between. CDR1 LNHDA and CDR2 SQIVND come from the germline V gene (reference sequence). This CDR3 region has 15 residues. The CDR3 DNA is TGTGCCAGTAGTATTGACCGCCCCAAGACCTACGAGCAGTACTTC. Its protein product is CASSIDRPKTYEQYF.

This clonotype was seen a few times. The V and J genes are TRBV5-1 and TRBJ2-4; D not resolved. With 0 bases removed from V and 2 bases from J, the gap between germline ends came to 6 bases. The V gene's germline CDR1 is SGHRS and CDR2 YFSETQ. The CDR3 runs to 14 residues. The CDR3 nucleotides read TGCGCCAGCAGCTTGGACACTACCAAAAACATTCAGTACTTC. This encodes CASSLDTTKNIQYF.

This clonotype was seen repeatedly, ten times or more. The genes are TRBV5-1 and TRBJ2-2; no definite D call. Germline assignment: CDR1 SGHRS and CDR2 YFSETQ. This CDR3 has 15 amino acids. V lost 1 base to trimming and J lost 3 bases, with 10 bases between them. The CDR3 is CASSLSGDDTGELFF. Here the CDR3 DNA reads TGCGCCAGCAGCTTGTCGGGTGATGACACCGGGGAGCTGTTTTTT.

This clonotype was observed a handful of times. The rearrangement uses TRBV14 and TRBJ1-2; D is possibly TRBD1 (5 bases). Germline-derived CDR1 and CDR2 are SGHDN and FVKESK. The CDR3 extends over 13 amino acids. The V end lost 3 bases, the J end lost 2 bases, and 7 bases lay between the germline ends. The CDR3 DNA follows: TGTGCCAGCAGCCAGGACACAAACTATGGCTACACCTTC. Translating it yields CASSQDTNYGYTF.

Comments on this clonotype: The missing conserved phenylalanine or tryptophan at the end of this CDR3 makes a read error likely. The chain joins TRBV28 to TRBJ1-1; TRBD1 aligns across 12 bases. Germline CDR1 reads MDHEN; CDR2 reads SYDVKM. Unmatched junction bases numbered 3, after V lost 3 bases and J lost 1 base. The CDR3 consists of 16 residues. The CDR3 spells CASSFGTGGQNTEAFL. In DNA form, the CDR3 reads TGTGCCAGCAGTTTTGGGACAGGGGGCCAGAACACTGAAGCTTTCCTT.

This clonotype was seen a few times. The rearrangement uses TRBV6-2 or TRBV6-3 and TRBJ2-7; 8 nucleotides align to TRBD1. Trimming took 6 bases from V and 0 from J; bases not matched to a gene: 7. From germline, CDR1 is MNHEY and CDR2 SVGEGT. The CDR3 has 15 residues. The CDR3 DNA reads as TGTGCCAGCAGCCTAACAGGGGGAAACTCCTACGAGCAGTACTTC. Translating gives CASSLTGGNSYEQYF.

This clonotype appeared a few times. The J gene is TRBJ2-7, the V gene TRBV7-2; TRBD2 might be the D (6 bases). This CDR3 comprises 15 residues. In germline, CDR1 is SGHTA, CDR2 FQGNSA. V gave up 5 bases and J gave up 1 base, with 15 bases separating them. This CDR3 reads CASSLSRGRSYEQYF. DNA for the CDR3: TGTGCCAGCAGCCTCTCTCGGGGGAGATCCTACGAGCAGTACTTC.

The chain's CDR3 is CASSLKGRRGYGYTF. For the CDR3, the DNA is TGTGCCAGCAGCTTAAAGGGGAGGCGAGGCTATGGCTACACCTTC. The genes are TRBV7-8 and TRBJ1-2; D might be TRBD1 (5 bases). The CDR3 is made up of 15 amino acids. V was cut by 2 bases and J by 4 bases, with 14 bases left in between. Looked up from germline, CDR1 is SGHVS and CDR2 is FQNEAQ.

In this sample, this clonotype turned up a few times. The V and J genes are TRBV5-1 and TRBJ2-5; D perhaps matches TRBD2 (5 bases). The CDR3 consists of 15 residues. The V gene's germline CDR1 is SGHRS and CDR2 YFSETQ. Deletions cut 2 bases from V and 2 bases from J, with 13 bases between. Here the CDR3 reads CASSFGGQRQETQYF. The CDR3 DNA sequence: TGCGCCAGCAGCTTTGGTGGTCAGCGGCAAGAGACCCAGTACTTC.